This T cell receptor beta chain was sequenced in a study of CD8 T cells in ankylosing spondylitis. As the method for making TCR beta libraries, quantitative 5'-RACE with molecular barcodes was used. TCRdb used MiXCR to reprocess the 5' RACE reads, holding one entry per CDR3 protein. The sample records about 240,000 distinct CDR3 sequences, approximately 9% being singletons. This clonotype has ten or more counts. The target antigen is unknown. The V gene's germline CDR1 is SGDLS and CDR2 YYNGEE. With 0 bases removed from V and 4 bases from J, the gap between germline ends came to 14 bases. The CDR3 runs to 17 residues. Study results and limitations: Within peripheral blood, clones linked to disease were CD8+ and relatively rare.

The source material was blood, either unsorted or a sorted T cell fraction (not recorded which). The source of this sequence is a male donor with ankylosing spondylitis or in good health (not recorded which). This sequence joins TRBV9 and TRBJ2-6; perhaps TRBD1 as D (5 bases). The CDR3 DNA reads TGTGCCAGCAGCGTAGAAGGAAGACAGCCCGGGGCCAACGTCCTGACTTTC. This translates into CASSVEGRQPGANVLTF.